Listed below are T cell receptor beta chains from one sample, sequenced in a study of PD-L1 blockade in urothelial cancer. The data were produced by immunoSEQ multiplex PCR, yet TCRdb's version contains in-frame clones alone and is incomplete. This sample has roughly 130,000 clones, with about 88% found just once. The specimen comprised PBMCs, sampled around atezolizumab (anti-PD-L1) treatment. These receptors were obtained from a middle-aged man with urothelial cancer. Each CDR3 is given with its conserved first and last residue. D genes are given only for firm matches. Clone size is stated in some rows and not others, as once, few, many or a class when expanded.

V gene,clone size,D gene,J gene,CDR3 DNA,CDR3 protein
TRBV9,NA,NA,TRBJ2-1,TGTGCCAGCAGCCCCCCCAAACCTAGAGATGAGCAGTTCTTC,CASSPPKPRDEQFF
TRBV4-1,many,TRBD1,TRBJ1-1,TGCGCCAGCAGCTCCTACGACAGGGTAACTGAAGCTTTCTTT,CASSSYDRVTEAFF
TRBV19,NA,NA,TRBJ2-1,TGTGCCAGTAGTGATCCCAATCCCCTACAGGGAGCCCGGGTGTATGAGCAGTTCTTC,CASSDPNPLQGARVYEQFF
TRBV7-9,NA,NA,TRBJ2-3,TGTGCCAGCAGCTTCCCAGGGAGGACAGATACGCAGTATTTT,CASSFPGRTDTQYF
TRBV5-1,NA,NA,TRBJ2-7,TGCGCCAGCAGCCCCTCAGGGTTGAGCTCCTACGAGCAGTACTTC,CASSPSGLSSYEQYF
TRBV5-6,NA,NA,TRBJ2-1,TGTGCCAGCAGCTTGGGAGGGCAATATGAGCAGTTCTTC,CASSLGGQYEQFF
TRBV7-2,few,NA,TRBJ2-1,TGTGCCAGCAGCTTTTCTTCCTACAATGAGCAGTTCTTC,CASSFSSYNEQFF
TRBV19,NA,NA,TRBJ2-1,TGTGCCAGTAGTATTCCCCAGTCGTACAATGAGCAGTTCTTC,CASSIPQSYNEQFF
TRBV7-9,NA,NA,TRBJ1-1,TGTGCCAGCAGCCTGACAGGAGTGGGTGAAGCTTTCTTT,CASSLTGVGEAFF
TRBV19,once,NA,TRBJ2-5,TGTGCCAGTAGTATGAGGGAGACCCAGTACTTC,CASSMRETQYF
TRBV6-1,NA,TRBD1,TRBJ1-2,TGTGCCAGCAGGACAGGGAACTATGGCTACACCTTC,CASRTGNYGYTF
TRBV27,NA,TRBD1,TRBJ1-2,TGTGCCAGCAGTTTATCGGTCTCCAGGGGGGATGGCTACACCTTC,CASSLSVSRGDGYTF
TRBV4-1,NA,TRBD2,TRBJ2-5,TGCGCCAGCAGCCCTCGGGCTAGCGGGAGGGCCCTTGGAGAGACCCAGTACTTC,CASSPRASGRALGETQYF
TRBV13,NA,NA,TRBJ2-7,TGTGCCAGCAGCTTAAGGCAGGGGCTACCCTACGAGCAGTACTTC,CASSLRQGLPYEQYF
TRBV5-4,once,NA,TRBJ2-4,TGTGCCAGCAGCGCAGCGGGGACAACACTCGGGAACATTCAGTACTTC,CASSAAGTTLGNIQYF
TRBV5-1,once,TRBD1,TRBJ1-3,TGCGCCAGCAGCCCCGGGACAGGGGCTGGAAACACCATATATTTT,CASSPGTGAGNTIYF
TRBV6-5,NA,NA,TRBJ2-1,TGTGCCAGCAGTTACCTGACAGGGGAGGGCCAGTTCTTC,CASSYLTGEGQFF
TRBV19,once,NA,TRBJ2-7,TGTGCCAGTAGTATGCGGTATAACTACGAGCAGTACTTC,CASSMRYNYEQYF
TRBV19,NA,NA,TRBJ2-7,TGTGCCAGTAGTATACAGGGCCAAGAACTGTACTTC,CASSIQGQELYF
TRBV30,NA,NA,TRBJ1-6,TGTGCCTGGAGTGTACGGGGATCCTCCTATTCACCCCTCCACTTT,CAWSVRGSSYSPLHF
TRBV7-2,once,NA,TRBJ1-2,TGTGCCAGCATTGCCGGCTATGGCTACACCTTC,CASIAGYGYTF
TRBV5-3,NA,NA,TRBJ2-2,TGTGCCAGAAGCTTGGCCGTCAGGGTGATCACCGGGGAGCTGTTTTTT,CARSLAVRVITGELFF
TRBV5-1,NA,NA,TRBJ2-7,TGCGCCAGCAGTACCGCAGGGTGGTCCTACGAGCAGTACTTC,CASSTAGWSYEQYF
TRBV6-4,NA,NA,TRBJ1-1,TGTGCCAGGATCAGAGGTGAAGCTTTCTTT,CARIRGEAFF
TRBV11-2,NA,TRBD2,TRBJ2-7,TGTGCCAGCAGCCCTCGGACTAGTTCGGAGCAGTACTTC,CASSPRTSSEQYF
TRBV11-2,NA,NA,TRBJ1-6,TGTGCCAGCAGCCCACGTCGAAAGGCGGGGGAAAATTCACCCCTCCACTTT,CASSPRRKAGENSPLHF
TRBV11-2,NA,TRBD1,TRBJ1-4,TGTGCCAGCAGCGCAGACAGGGGGCGCTTTTCGGGTTGGAAGGAAAAACTGTTTTTT,CASSADRGRFSGWKEKLFF
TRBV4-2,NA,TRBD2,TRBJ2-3,TGTGCCAGCAGCCAAGGCCTAGCGGGAGGGCCGGCAGATACGCAGTATTTT,CASSQGLAGGPADTQYF
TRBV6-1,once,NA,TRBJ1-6,TGTGCCAGCGGAGGTCGTAATAATTCACCCCTCCACTTT,CASGGRNNSPLHF
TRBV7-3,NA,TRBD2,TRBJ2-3,TGTGCCAGCAGCCCGGGGACTACAGAGAGGGATACGCAGTATTTT,CASSPGTTERDTQYF
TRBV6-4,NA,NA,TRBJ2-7,TGTGCCAGCTCCAGGGAGGCGGGTTACGAGCAGTACTTC,CASSREAGYEQYF
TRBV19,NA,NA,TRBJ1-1,TGTGCCAGTAGTGCAGGGTCCACTGAAGCTTTCTTT,CASSAGSTEAFF
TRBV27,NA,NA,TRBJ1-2,TGTGCCAGCAGTTTATCAGGGGGAAGGGGGGGCTACACCTTC,CASSLSGGRGGYTF
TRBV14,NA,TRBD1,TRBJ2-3,TGTGCCAGCAGCGCGGACAGGGTAGGGCAGTATTTT,CASSADRVGQYF
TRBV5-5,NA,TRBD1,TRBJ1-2,TGTGCCAGCAGCCGAGACAGGGGCTATGGCTACACCTTC,CASSRDRGYGYTF
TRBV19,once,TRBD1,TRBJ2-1,TGTGCCAGTAGTATCCTTGGGACAGGGCCCTACAATGAGCAGTTCTTC,CASSILGTGPYNEQFF
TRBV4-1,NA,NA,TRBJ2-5,TGCGCCAGCAGCCAAGATGGGGGCGGCAAAGAGACCCAGTACTTC,CASSQDGGGKETQYF
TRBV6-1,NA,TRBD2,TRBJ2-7,TGTGCCAGCAGTGCGTCACCCGGACTAGCGGGGACCTCCTACGAGCAGTACTTC,CASSASPGLAGTSYEQYF
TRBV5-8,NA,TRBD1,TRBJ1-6,TGTGCCAGCAGCTTAGACAGGGGGAATTCACCCCTCCACTTT,CASSLDRGNSPLHF
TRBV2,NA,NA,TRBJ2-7,TGTGCCAGCCGGGAATGGGCGAGGGCTTACGAGCAGTACTTC,CASREWARAYEQYF
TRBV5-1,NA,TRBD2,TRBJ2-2,TGCGCCAGCAGCTTGAACCCGGGAGGGAACACCGGGGAGCTGTTTTTT,CASSLNPGGNTGELFF
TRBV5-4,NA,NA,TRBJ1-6,TGTGCCAGCAGCTTCGGTGGAGGCAATTCACCCCTCCACTTT,CASSFGGGNSPLHF
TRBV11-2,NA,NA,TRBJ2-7,TGTGCCAGCAGCTTGGGGTTGGCGGGTAGCGACGAGCAGTACTTC,CASSLGLAGSDEQYF
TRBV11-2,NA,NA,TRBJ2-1,TGTGCCAGCAGCTTAGCGGGTGAGTTTGAGCAGTTCTTC,CASSLAGEFEQFF